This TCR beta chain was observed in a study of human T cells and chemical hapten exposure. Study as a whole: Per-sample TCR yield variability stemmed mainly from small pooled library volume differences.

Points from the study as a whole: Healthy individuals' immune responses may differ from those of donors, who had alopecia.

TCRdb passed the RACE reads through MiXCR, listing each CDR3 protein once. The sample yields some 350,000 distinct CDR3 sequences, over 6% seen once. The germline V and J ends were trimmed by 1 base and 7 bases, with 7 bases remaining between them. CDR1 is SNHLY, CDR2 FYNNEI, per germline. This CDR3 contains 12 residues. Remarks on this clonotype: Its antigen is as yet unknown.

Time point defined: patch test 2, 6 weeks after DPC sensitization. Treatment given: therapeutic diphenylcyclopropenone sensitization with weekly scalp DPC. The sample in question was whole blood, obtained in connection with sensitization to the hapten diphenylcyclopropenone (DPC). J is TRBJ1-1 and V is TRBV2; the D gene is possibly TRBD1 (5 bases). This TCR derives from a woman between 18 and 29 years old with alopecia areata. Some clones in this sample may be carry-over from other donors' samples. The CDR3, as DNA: TGTGCCAGCAGTGAAGTGGGGGTTGAAGCTTTCTTT. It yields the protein CASSEVGVEAFF.